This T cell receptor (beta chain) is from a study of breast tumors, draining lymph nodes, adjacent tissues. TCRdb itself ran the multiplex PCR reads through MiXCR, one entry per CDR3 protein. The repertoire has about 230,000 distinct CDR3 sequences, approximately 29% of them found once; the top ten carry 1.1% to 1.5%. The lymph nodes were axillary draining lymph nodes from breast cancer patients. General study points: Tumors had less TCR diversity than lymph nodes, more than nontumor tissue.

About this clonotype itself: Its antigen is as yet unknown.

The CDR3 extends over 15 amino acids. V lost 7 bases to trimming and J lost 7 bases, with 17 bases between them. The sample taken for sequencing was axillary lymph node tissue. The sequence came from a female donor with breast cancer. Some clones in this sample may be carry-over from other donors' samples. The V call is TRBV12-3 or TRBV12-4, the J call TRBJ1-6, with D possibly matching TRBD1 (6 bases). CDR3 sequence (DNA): TGTGCCAGCACCTCCAGGGGAGGCAGGAATTCACCCCTCCACTTT. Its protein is CASTSRGGRNSPLHF.